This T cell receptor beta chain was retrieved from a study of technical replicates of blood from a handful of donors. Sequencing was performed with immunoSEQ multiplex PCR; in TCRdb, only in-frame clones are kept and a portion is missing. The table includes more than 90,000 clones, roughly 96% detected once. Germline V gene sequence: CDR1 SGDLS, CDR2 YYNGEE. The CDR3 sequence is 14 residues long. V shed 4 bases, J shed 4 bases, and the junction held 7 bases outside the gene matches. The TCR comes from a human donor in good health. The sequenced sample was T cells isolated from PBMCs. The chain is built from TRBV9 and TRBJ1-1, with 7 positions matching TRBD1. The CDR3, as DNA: TGTGCCAGCAGCAAGACCTCAGGGGGCACTGAAGCTTTCTTT. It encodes CASSKTSGGTEAFF.